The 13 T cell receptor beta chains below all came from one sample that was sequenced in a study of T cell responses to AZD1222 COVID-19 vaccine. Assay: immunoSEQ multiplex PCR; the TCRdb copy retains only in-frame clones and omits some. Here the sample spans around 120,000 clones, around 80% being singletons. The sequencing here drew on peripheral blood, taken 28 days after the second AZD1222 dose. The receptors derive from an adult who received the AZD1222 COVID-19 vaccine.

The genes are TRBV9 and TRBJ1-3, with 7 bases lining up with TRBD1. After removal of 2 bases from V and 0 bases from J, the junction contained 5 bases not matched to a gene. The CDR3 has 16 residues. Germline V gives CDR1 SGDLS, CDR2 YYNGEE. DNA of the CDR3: TGTGCCAGCAGCGTCGCGGGGACAGTCTCTGGAAACACCATATATTTT. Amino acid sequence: CASSVAGTVSGNTIYF. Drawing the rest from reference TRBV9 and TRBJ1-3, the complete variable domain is DSGVTQTPKHLITATGQRVTLRCSPRSGDLSVYWYQQSLDQGLQFLIQYYNGEERAKGNILERFSAQQFPDLHSELNLSSLELGDSALYFCASSVAGTVSGNTIYFGEGSWLTVV.

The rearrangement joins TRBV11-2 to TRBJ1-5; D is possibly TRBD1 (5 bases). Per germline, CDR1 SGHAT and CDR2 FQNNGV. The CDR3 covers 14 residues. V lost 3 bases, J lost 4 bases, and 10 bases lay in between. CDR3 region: CASSLSGNNQPQHF. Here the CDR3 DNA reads TGTGCCAGCAGCTTGTCAGGGAATAATCAGCCCCAGCATTTT.

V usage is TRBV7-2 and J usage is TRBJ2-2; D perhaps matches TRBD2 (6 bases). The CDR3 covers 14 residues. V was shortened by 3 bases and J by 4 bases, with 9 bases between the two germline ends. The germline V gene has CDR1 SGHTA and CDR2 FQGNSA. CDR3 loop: CASSLMGGTGELFF. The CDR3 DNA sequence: TGTGCCAGCAGCTTGATGGGGGGCACCGGGGAGCTGTTTTTT.

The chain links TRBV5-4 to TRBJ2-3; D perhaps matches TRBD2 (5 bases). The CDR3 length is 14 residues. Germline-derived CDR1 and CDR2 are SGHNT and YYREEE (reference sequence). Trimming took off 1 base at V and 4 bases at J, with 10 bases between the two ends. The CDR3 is CASSLSGSADTQYF. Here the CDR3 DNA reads TGTGCCAGCAGCTTGTCTGGTAGCGCAGATACGCAGTATTTT.

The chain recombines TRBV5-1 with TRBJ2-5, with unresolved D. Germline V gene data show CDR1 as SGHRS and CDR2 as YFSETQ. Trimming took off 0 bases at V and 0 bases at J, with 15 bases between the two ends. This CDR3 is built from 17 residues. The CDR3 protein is CASSLGGMGSYQETQYF. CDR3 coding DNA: TGCGCCAGCAGCTTGGGTGGTATGGGTAGTTACCAAGAGACCCAGTACTTC.

The CDR3 coding sequence is TGCGCCAGCACAGACAGACCACAATCAGATACGCAGTATTTT. Encoded protein: CASTDRPQSDTQYF. The chain combines TRBV5-1 with TRBJ2-3, with D possibly TRBD1 on 5 matching bases. The V end lost 6 bases, the J end lost 4 bases, and 15 bases lay between the germline ends. The CDR3 totals 14 residues. Germline values: CDR1 SGHRS, CDR2 YFSETQ.

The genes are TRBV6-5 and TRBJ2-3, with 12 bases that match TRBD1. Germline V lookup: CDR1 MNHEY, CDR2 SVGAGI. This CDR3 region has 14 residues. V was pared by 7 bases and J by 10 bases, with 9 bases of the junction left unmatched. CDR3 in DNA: TGTGCCAGCACCCCCGGGACAGGGGGCTTGGCGCAGTATTTT. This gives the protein CASTPGTGGLAQYF.

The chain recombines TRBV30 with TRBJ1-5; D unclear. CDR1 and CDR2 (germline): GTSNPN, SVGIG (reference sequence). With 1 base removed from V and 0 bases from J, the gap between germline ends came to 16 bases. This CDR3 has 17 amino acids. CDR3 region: CAWSDPGKGGSNQPQHF. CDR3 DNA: TGTGCCTGGAGTGACCCGGGAAAAGGAGGTAGCAATCAGCCCCAGCATTTT.

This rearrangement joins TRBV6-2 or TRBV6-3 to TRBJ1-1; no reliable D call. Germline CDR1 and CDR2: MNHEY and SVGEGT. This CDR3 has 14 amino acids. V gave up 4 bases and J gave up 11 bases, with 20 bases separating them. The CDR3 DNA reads TGTGCCAGCAGTTCCCTGCCGGGGAGTGTTGGCGCTTTCTTT. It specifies CASSSLPGSVGAFF.

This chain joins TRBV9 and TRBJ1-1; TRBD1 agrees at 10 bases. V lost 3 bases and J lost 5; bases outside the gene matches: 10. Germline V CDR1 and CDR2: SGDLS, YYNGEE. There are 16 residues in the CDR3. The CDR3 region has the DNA TGTGCCAGCAGCGCTGGGACAGGGGAGGCAAGGACTGAAGCTTTCTTT. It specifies CASSAGTGEARTEAFF.

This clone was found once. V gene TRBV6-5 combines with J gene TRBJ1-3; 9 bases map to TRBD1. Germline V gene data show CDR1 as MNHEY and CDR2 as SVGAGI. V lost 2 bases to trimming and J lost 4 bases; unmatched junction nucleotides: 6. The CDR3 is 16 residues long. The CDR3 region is CASSYIQGAVGNTIYF. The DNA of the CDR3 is TGTGCCAGCAGTTACATACAGGGGGCTGTAGGAAACACCATATATTTT.

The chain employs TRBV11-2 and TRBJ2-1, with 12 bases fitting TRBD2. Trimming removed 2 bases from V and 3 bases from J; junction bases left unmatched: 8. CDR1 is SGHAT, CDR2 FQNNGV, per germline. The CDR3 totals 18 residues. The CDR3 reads CASSLRPSGGDYYNEQFF. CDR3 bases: TGTGCCAGCAGCTTAAGGCCTAGCGGGGGGGATTACTACAATGAGCAGTTCTTC.

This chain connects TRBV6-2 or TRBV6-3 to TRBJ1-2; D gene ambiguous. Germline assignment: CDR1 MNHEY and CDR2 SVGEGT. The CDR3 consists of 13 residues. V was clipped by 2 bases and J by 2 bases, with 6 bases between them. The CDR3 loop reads CASSYEENYGYTF. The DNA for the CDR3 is TGTGCCAGCAGTTACGAGGAGAACTATGGCTACACCTTC.